Below are 6 T cell receptor beta chains sequenced from a single sample in a study of shared clonotypes between healthy human individuals. Only CD45RO-negative cells positively selected for CCR7 counted as naive CD8 cells, so terminally differentiated effector memory CD45RA+ cells were excluded. Method: immunoSEQ multiplex PCR; TCRdb's copy keeps in-frame clones and lacks some. The sample includes nearly 2 million clones, 85% to 95% of them seen just once. The sequenced sample was naive CD8+ T cells sorted from blood. The receptor set was obtained from a man between 18 and 29 years old in good health.

The sample holds one count of this clone. The DNA of the CDR3 is TGTGCCAGCGGGACTAGCGGTGCCTACGAGCAGTACTTC. Protein product: CASGTSGAYEQYF. The chain joins TRBV27 to TRBJ2-7; 11 bases line up with TRBD2. Trimming cost V 8 bases and J 2 bases; bases outside gene matches: 2. This CDR3 is built from 13 residues. The germline gives CDR1 MNHEY, CDR2 SMNVEV (reference sequence).

This chain connects TRBV14 to TRBJ2-7; a weak D match, TRBD2 (6 bases). V gave up 8 bases and J gave up 2 bases, with 10 bases separating them. Germline lookup yields CDR1 SGHDN and CDR2 FVKESK. This CDR3 has 12 residues. The CDR3 sequence is CASGSGAYEQYF. CDR3 sequence (DNA): TGTGCCAGCGGTAGCGGTGCCTACGAGCAGTACTTC.

The rearrangement uses TRBV6-5 and TRBJ1-1; D is unresolved. Germline CDR1 and CDR2: MNHEY and SVGAGI. The V and J ends lost 8 bases and 0 bases respectively, with 7 bases between them. The CDR3 has 12 residues. CDR3 coding DNA: TGTGCCAGCTGGGATGTGAACACTGAAGCTTTCTTT. As protein: CASWDVNTEAFF.

The chain joins TRBV27 to TRBJ1-5, with D perhaps TRBD1 (5 bases). The germline gives CDR1 MNHEY, CDR2 SMNVEV (reference sequence). Trimming cost V 4 bases and J 9 bases, with 10 bases left between them. The CDR3 is 12 amino acids. The CDR3 sequence is CASSSGGWPQHF. The CDR3 nucleotides are TGTGCCAGCAGTTCTGGGGGTTGGCCCCAGCATTTT.

This chain joins TRBV5-4 and TRBJ2-5; 14 bases match TRBD2. The V gene end was trimmed by 2 bases and the J gene end by 2 bases; junction bases not matched to a gene: 5. The germline V gene has CDR1 SGHNT and CDR2 YYREEE (reference sequence). The CDR3 is 17 residues long. This chain's CDR3 is CASSFRLAGGGQETQYF. CDR3 sequence (DNA): TGTGCCAGCAGCTTCAGACTAGCGGGAGGGGGGCAAGAGACCCAGTACTTC.

The chain is built from TRBV15 and TRBJ2-2; D is unclear. Germline CDR1 and CDR2: LNHNV and YYDKDF (reference sequence). This CDR3 is 11 amino acids long. Trimming removed 7 bases at V and 3 bases at J, with 3 bases between. Here the CDR3 reads CATKDTGELFF. For the CDR3, the DNA is TGTGCCACCAAGGACACCGGGGAGCTGTTTTTT. Looking up the rest from reference TRBV15 and TRBJ2-2 gives the full variable domain: DAMVIQNPRYQVTQFGKPVTLSCSQTLNHNVMYWYQQKSSQAPKLLFHYYDKDFNNEADTPDNFQSRRPNTSFCFLDIRSPGLGDTAMYLCATKDTGELFFGEGSRLTVL.